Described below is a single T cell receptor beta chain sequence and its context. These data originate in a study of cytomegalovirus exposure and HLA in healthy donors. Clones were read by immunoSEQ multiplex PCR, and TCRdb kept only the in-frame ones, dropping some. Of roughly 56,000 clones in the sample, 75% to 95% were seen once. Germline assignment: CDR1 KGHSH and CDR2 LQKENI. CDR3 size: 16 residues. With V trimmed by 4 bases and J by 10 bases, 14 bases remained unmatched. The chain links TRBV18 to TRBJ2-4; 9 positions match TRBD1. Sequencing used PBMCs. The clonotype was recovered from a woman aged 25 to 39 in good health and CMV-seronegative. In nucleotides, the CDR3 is TGTGCCAGCTCACTAATGGATCCGGGACAGGGTGAAATTCAGTACTTC. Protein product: CASSLMDPGQGEIQYF.